Each of the 27 T cell receptor beta chains below was sequenced from the same sample in a study of blood T cell repertoires in COVID-19. The data were produced by immunoSEQ multiplex PCR, yet TCRdb's version contains in-frame clones alone and is incomplete. The data show 200,000 to 250,000 clones, approximately 75% seen once. Source material: PBMCs or T cells enriched from blood (not recorded which). These receptors all stem from a man between 40 and 49 years old who had recovered from COVID-19.

The rearrangement uses TRBV5-6 and TRBJ2-7, with 12 positions matching TRBD2. This CDR3 region has 15 residues. V lost 4 bases to trimming and J lost 4 bases; unmatched junction nucleotides: 6. Germline lookup yields CDR1 SGHDT and CDR2 YYEEEE. CDR3 sequence: CASSLGLAGWYEQYF. CDR3 nucleotides: TGTGCCAGCAGCCTTGGACTAGCGGGATGGTACGAGCAGTACTTC.

This clone was seen just once. The CDR3 nucleotides read TGTGCCACCAGTGGGGGAGCGGGAGTTGGCAATGAGCAGTTCTTC. It codes for CATSGGAGVGNEQFF. This chain joins TRBV24-1 and TRBJ2-1, with 8 bases fitting TRBD2. This CDR3 contains 15 residues. The J segment lost 6 bases and the V segment lost 5 bases, leaving 8 bases of the junction unmatched. Germline V gene lookup returns CDR1 KGHDR and CDR2 SFDVKD.

V and J are TRBV5-1 and TRBJ2-2; tentative D call: TRBD1 (5 bases). This CDR3 is 13 amino acids long. With 5 bases removed from V and 4 bases from J, the gap between germline ends came to 9 bases. CDR1 SGHRS and CDR2 YFSETQ come from the germline V gene. The CDR3 nucleotides are TGCGCCAGCAGAACAGGACCCACCGGGGAGCTGTTTTTT. It is translated as CASRTGPTGELFF.

The chain is built from TRBV19 and TRBJ1-1; TRBD1 might be the D (6 bases). V lost 7 bases and J 1 base, leaving 13 bases between the germline ends. This CDR3 is 14 amino acids long. The V gene's germline CDR1 is LNHDA and CDR2 SQIVND (reference sequence). DNA for the CDR3: TGTGCCAGTACAACAGGGCGCGAGAACACTGAAGCTTTCTTT. Translated: CASTTGRENTEAFF. Complete variable domain (other parts from reference TRBV19 and TRBJ1-1): DGGITQSPKYLFRKEGQNVTLSCEQNLNHDAMYWYRQDPGQGLRLIYYSQIVNDFQKGDIAEGYSVSREKKESFPLTVTSAQKNPTAFYLCASTTGRENTEAFFGQGTRLTVV.

The V call is TRBV5-1, the J call TRBJ1-6; TRBD1 aligns across 11 bases. CDR1 SGHRS and CDR2 YFSETQ come from the germline V gene. This CDR3 contains 16 residues. J lost 9 bases, V lost 0 bases, and 5 bases had no gene match. CDR3 in amino acids: CASSLVAGQGGSPLHF. DNA of the CDR3: TGCGCCAGCAGCTTGGTCGCGGGACAGGGGGGTTCACCCCTCCACTTT.

The rearrangement links TRBV7-9 to TRBJ2-7; D is possibly TRBD1 (5 bases). The germline gives CDR1 SEHNR, CDR2 FQNEAQ (reference sequence). V gave up 3 bases and J gave up 3 bases, with 18 bases separating them. CDR3 size: 16 residues. The CDR3 region is CASSLGQGGRNYEQYF. The DNA of the CDR3 is TGTGCCAGCAGCTTGGGGCAGGGTGGACGGAACTACGAGCAGTACTTC.

The chain recombines TRBV7-9 with TRBJ1-1; D gene ambiguous. The CDR3 consists of 11 residues. Germline V gene sequence: CDR1 SEHNR, CDR2 FQNEAQ (reference sequence). The V gene lost 4 bases and the J gene lost 4 bases, with 4 bases spanning the gap. CDR3 nucleotides: TGTGCCAGCAGCTCCCTCACTGAAGCTTTCTTT. Translation gives CASSSLTEAFF.

The chain links TRBV4-1 to TRBJ1-2; D unclear. Trimming left V 1 base short and J 4 bases short, with 10 bases between. The CDR3 loop spans 14 amino acids. Germline CDR1 and CDR2: MGHRA and YSYEKL. The CDR3 coding sequence is TGCGCCAGCAGCCAAGGGGAGATCGCCTATGGCTACACCTTC. Protein product: CASSQGEIAYGYTF.

CDR3 sequence reads: CASSSEVLTEAFF. As DNA, the CDR3 is TGCGCCAGCAGCTCAGAGGTATTGACTGAAGCTTTCTTT. V gene TRBV5-1 combines with J gene TRBJ1-1; D unresolved. V was clipped by 3 bases and J by 5 bases, with 11 bases between them. The CDR3 sequence is 13 residues long. CDR1 and CDR2 from the germline V gene are SGHRS and YFSETQ.

The chain couples TRBV27 to TRBJ1-6, with 10 positions matching TRBD1. This CDR3 is built from 16 residues. In germline, CDR1 is MNHEY, CDR2 SMNVEV (reference sequence). Unmatched junction bases numbered 12, after V lost 6 bases and J lost 10 bases. The CDR3 here is CASRPFSGQGNSPLHF. CDR3 bases: TGTGCCAGCAGACCCTTTTCGGGACAGGGGAACTCACCCCTCCACTTT.

The V call is TRBV7-3, the J call TRBJ2-1, with a weak D call TRBD1 (5 bases). CDR3 length: 14 residues. Germline values: CDR1 SGHTA, CDR2 FQGTGA. The V end was cut by 2 bases, the J end by 1 base, with 6 bases between. The CDR3 nucleotides are TGTGCCAGCAGCTTACCAGGGTCCTACAATGAGCAGTTCTTC. The encoded protein is CASSLPGSYNEQFF.

J is TRBJ2-1 and V is TRBV7-9; 8 nucleotides match TRBD2. V lost 2 bases to trimming and J lost 5 bases; unmatched junction nucleotides: 14. CDR1 is SEHNR, CDR2 FQNEAQ, per germline (reference sequence). The CDR3 is made up of 18 amino acids. The CDR3 DNA reads TGTGCCAGCAGCTTATTTGTGATAGCGGGAAGGATACACAATGAGCAGTTCTTC. Protein sequence: CASSLFVIAGRIHNEQFF.

CDR3 sequence reads: CASTGQGAEAFF. The CDR3 coding sequence is TGTGCCAGCACAGGACAGGGGGCTGAAGCTTTCTTT. The chain links TRBV18 to TRBJ1-1, with TRBD1 identical over 10 bases. V shed 8 bases and J 6 bases; nucleotides not matched to a gene: 3. Germline V gene data show CDR1 as KGHSH and CDR2 as LQKENI. This CDR3 comprises 12 residues.

The CDR3 region has the DNA TGTGCCAGCAGCGGCCAGATTGGTGGAAACACCATATATTTT. Translated, it gives CASSGQIGGNTIYF. The rearrangement links TRBV9 to TRBJ1-3; D is ambiguous. CDR1 SGDLS and CDR2 YYNGEE come from the germline V gene. CDR3 length: 14 residues. Trimming took 3 bases from V and 3 from J, leaving 10 bases between them.

The chain links TRBV24-1 to TRBJ2-2, with D possibly being TRBD2 (8 bases). The CDR3 has 15 amino acids. Germline values: CDR1 KGHDR, CDR2 SFDVKD. V shed 5 bases and J shed 6 bases, with 15 bases lying between them. In DNA, the CDR3 is TGTGCCACCAGTGCCGGGAGGGGGCTCTCCGGGGAGCTGTTTTTT. As protein: CATSAGRGLSGELFF.

CDR3 loop: CASSLTGGWGETQYF. The CDR3 nucleotides read TGTGCCAGCAGCCTCACAGGGGGCTGGGGAGAGACCCAGTACTTC. The chain is built from TRBV5-8 and TRBJ2-5, with TRBD1 matching over 9 bases. Germline CDR1 is SGHTS and CDR2 is YDEGEE. CDR3 length: 15 residues. The V and J ends lost 4 bases and 4 bases, in that order; junction bases with no gene match: 8. The full variable domain, with the rest looked up from reference TRBV5-8 and TRBJ2-5, is EAGVTQSPTHLIKTRGQQATLRCSPISGHTSVYWYQQALGLGLQFLLWYDEGEERNRGNFPPRFSGRQFPNYSSELNVNALELEDSALYLCASSLTGGWGETQYFGPGTRLLVL.

This chain connects TRBV12-3 or TRBV12-4 to TRBJ1-5; no clear D. Trimming pared 1 base from V and 8 bases from J, leaving 9 bases between. This CDR3 has 13 amino acids. The CDR3 DNA sequence: TGTGCCAGCAGTTTAGGCGGGTTGGAGCCCCAGCATTTT. Amino acids: CASSLGGLEPQHF.

The CDR3 nucleotides are TGTGCCACCAGTGCCACAGGGGGCAACAACGAGCAGTACTTC. Translating gives CATSATGGNNEQYF. The chain combines TRBV24-1 with TRBJ2-7, with 9 positions matching TRBD1. CDR3 size: 14 residues. V shed 5 bases, J shed 5 bases, and the junction held 6 bases outside the gene matches. Germline V gene sequence: CDR1 KGHDR, CDR2 SFDVKD.

The J gene is TRBJ2-4, the V gene TRBV12-1; the D call of TRBD2 is as the table states it, not checked on the DNA. TRBV12-1 is termed a pseudogene. This CDR3 contains 17 residues. CDR3 protein: CASSFVETRQRLNIQYF. CDR3 in DNA: TGTGCCAGCAGCTTTGTCGAGACTAGACAACGACTAAACATTCAGTACTTC.

This rearrangement joins TRBV5-1 to TRBJ2-7; 13 positions match TRBD2. The germline V gene encodes CDR1 SGHRS and CDR2 YFSETQ. V lost 3 bases and J lost 2; bases outside the gene matches: 8. The length of the CDR3 is 17 residues. CDR3 loop: CASSSRPGTSGTYEQYF. The CDR3, as DNA: TGCGCCAGCAGCTCGCGACCCGGGACTAGCGGGACCTACGAGCAGTACTTC. Full variable domain (rest looked up from reference TRBV5-1 and TRBJ2-7): KAGVTQTPRYLIKTRGQQVTLSCSPISGHRSVSWYQQTPGQGLQFLFEYFSETQRNKGNFPGRFSGRQFSNSRSEMNVSTLELGDSALYLCASSSRPGTSGTYEQYFGPGTRLTVT.

The chain links TRBV10-3 to TRBJ2-5, with TRBD1 matching 12 bases. The CDR3 is 15 residues long. Germline CDR1 ENHRY, CDR2 SYGVKD. J was trimmed by 5 bases and V by 2 bases; bases with no gene match: 3. The DNA of the CDR3 is TGTGCCATCAGTGAGGGGGACAGGGGGCTTGAGACCCAGTACTTC. Protein sequence: CAISEGDRGLETQYF.

The chain employs TRBV11-2 and TRBJ2-1, with a tentative D call TRBD1 (6 bases). The V and J ends lost 6 bases and 6 bases respectively, with 18 bases between them. Germline CDR1 is SGHAT and CDR2 is FQNNGV. The CDR3 runs 15 residues. CDR3 nucleotides: TGTGCCAGCAGTTCAGGGGAAGTGGTAGGCAATGAGCAGTTCTTC. Protein product: CASSSGEVVGNEQFF.

This clone appeared a single time. The chain is built from TRBV18 and TRBJ1-1; 7 bases map to TRBD1. The CDR3 is 15 residues long. The germline V gene encodes CDR1 KGHSH and CDR2 LQKENI. Unmatched junction bases numbered 8, after V lost 6 bases and J lost 1 base. CDR3 protein: CASSLGQVGNTEAFF. DNA of the CDR3: TGTGCCAGCTCTCTTGGACAGGTGGGGAACACTGAAGCTTTCTTT.

The chain recombines TRBV7-3 with TRBJ2-1; 8 nucleotides match TRBD2. CDR1 is SGHTA and CDR2 is FQGTGA in the germline V gene. The V and J ends lost 1 base and 2 bases, in that order; junction bases with no gene match: 4. The CDR3 loop spans 16 amino acids. Here the CDR3 reads CASSLRGSGAYNEQFF. The DNA for the CDR3 is TGTGCCAGCAGCTTAAGGGGTAGCGGGGCCTACAATGAGCAGTTCTTC.

V gene TRBV10-3 combines with J gene TRBJ2-3; D gene unclear. With 7 bases removed from V and 5 bases from J, the gap between germline ends came to 7 bases. The CDR3 runs 11 residues. Germline assignment: CDR1 ENHRY and CDR2 SYGVKD. This CDR3 is CAITQEDTQYF. CDR3 in DNA: TGTGCCATCACACAAGAAGATACGCAGTATTTT.

The chain uses TRBV9 and TRBJ1-1; D is perhaps TRBD1 (6 bases). The CDR3 totals 13 residues. CDR1 is SGDLS and CDR2 is YYNGEE in the germline V gene. The V and J ends lost 2 bases and 3 bases respectively, with 8 bases between them. CDR3 DNA sequence: TGTGCCAGCAGCGTGGACAGTCACACTGAAGCTTTCTTT. Its translation: CASSVDSHTEAFF.

The gene calls are TRBV6-5 and TRBJ2-7, with 7 bases aligning to TRBD1. Trimming took 6 bases from V and 7 from J; bases not matched to a gene: 9. The CDR3 consists of 13 residues. Germline V gene lookup returns CDR1 MNHEY and CDR2 SVGAGI. In DNA form, the CDR3 reads TGTGCCAGCAGCCTTGACAGGGCAAGGGAGCAGTACTTC. Amino acids: CASSLDRAREQYF.